This T cell receptor (beta chain) originates from a study of blood T cell repertoires in COVID-19. In the source study's methods: Nucleated cell counts were estimated from reference gene primer amplification. Data came from immunoSEQ multiplex PCR; TCRdb stores just in-frame clones and leaves some out. That table is the source of V, J and clone size, and D and trimming were worked out from the DNA. The table lists around 200,000 clones, 86% of them singletons. Cohort assignment relied on participant-reported clinical history. This sequence was found in a woman between 40 and 50 years old with acute COVID-19. What was sequenced was PBMCs or T cells enriched from blood (not recorded which).

CDR3 protein: CASSRPPGDTEAFF. The CDR3 DNA reads TGTGCCAGCAGCCGACCCCCGGGGGACACTGAAGCTTTCTTT. The chain couples TRBV5-6 to TRBJ1-1; tentative D call: TRBD1 (5 bases). This CDR3 has 14 residues. V was trimmed by 4 bases and J by 3 bases, leaving 13 bases between them. From germline, CDR1 is SGHDT and CDR2 YYEEEE.